This TCR beta chain was retrieved from a study of cytomegalovirus exposure and HLA in healthy donors. Primers for the PCR totalled 60 Vbeta and 13 Jbeta. Only in-frame clones appear in the TCRdb table, and some are missing; sequencing was by immunoSEQ multiplex PCR. Seen in this sample are 80,000 or so clones; the ten most common clones hold less than 1.5%. The TCR was taken from a woman between 25 and 40 years old in good health and CMV-seronegative. The sequencing input was PBMCs.

CDR3 residues: CASSDLGHGYEQYF. CDR3 coding DNA: TGTGCCAGCAGTGATCTCGGACACGGGTACGAGCAGTACTTC. The chain employs TRBV6-1 and TRBJ2-7, with D possibly being TRBD1 (5 bases). In germline, CDR1 is MNHNS, CDR2 SASEGT. V shed 3 bases and J shed 4 bases, with 13 bases lying between them. The CDR3 consists of 14 residues.